These 13 T cell receptor beta chains came from one sample sequenced in a study of T cell responses to AZD1222 COVID-19 vaccine. Profiled with immunoSEQ multiplex PCR; TCRdb holds only in-frame clones, not every one. This table has more than 150,000 clones, 75% to 95% appearing once. The sequencing used peripheral blood, collected on day 0 of AZD1222 vaccination. These receptors originate from an adult in good health.

This chain joins TRBV7-9 and TRBJ1-4; D possibly corresponds to TRBD1 (5 bases). CDR3 size: 14 residues. CDR1 and CDR2 from the germline V gene are SEHNR and FQNEAQ (reference sequence). V lost 8 bases, J lost 0 bases, and 10 bases lay in between. Here the CDR3 reads CASLKGPTNEKLFF. Here the CDR3 DNA reads TGTGCCAGCTTAAAGGGGCCAACTAATGAAAAACTGTTTTTT.

This rearrangement joins TRBV25-1 to TRBJ1-1; D unclear. Trimming stripped 2 bases from V and 4 bases from J, with 8 bases between. CDR3 length: 13 residues. Germline V lookup: CDR1 MGHDK, CDR2 SYGVNS. For the CDR3, the DNA is TGTGCCAGCAGTGAACTGGAGAGCACTGAAGCTTTCTTT. Amino acid sequence: CASSELESTEAFF. The full variable domain, its missing parts supplied by reference TRBV25-1 and TRBJ1-1, is EADIYQTPRYLVIGTGKKITLECSQTMGHDKMYWYQQDPGMELHLIHYSYGVNSTEKGDLSSESTVSRIRTEHFPLTLESARPSHTSQYLCASSELESTEAFFGQGTRLTVV.

This chain connects TRBV7-2 to TRBJ1-1; D may be TRBD1 (6 bases). The CDR3 is 13 residues long. In germline, CDR1 is SGHTA, CDR2 FQGNSA. Trimming took off 5 bases at V and 4 bases at J, with 11 bases between the two ends. CDR3 protein: CASSQGQLTEAFF. As DNA, the CDR3 is TGTGCCAGCAGCCAAGGACAGCTCACTGAAGCTTTCTTT.

V usage is TRBV6-2 or TRBV6-3 and J usage is TRBJ1-1, with 10 positions matching TRBD1. The CDR3 extends over 15 amino acids. The germline V gene encodes CDR1 MNHEY and CDR2 SVGEGT. Germline trimming cut 6 bases from V and 4 bases from J; bases unmatched to any gene: 8. In nucleotides, the CDR3 is TGTGCCAGCAGCGGGGACAGGGGTCTGAGCACTGAAGCTTTCTTT. Protein product: CASSGDRGLSTEAFF.

This clone was seen only once. The V and J genes are TRBV28 and TRBJ1-2, with 7 bases aligning to TRBD1. From germline, CDR1 is MDHEN and CDR2 SYDVKM. Losses at the gene ends were 1 base for V and 6 bases for J; bases not matched to a gene: 8. The CDR3 totals 15 residues. The CDR3 DNA is TGTGCCAGCAGTTTATTCCCCGGCAGGGGGAATGGCTACACCTTC. Residues: CASSLFPGRGNGYTF.

CDR3: CASSNWGKSYEQYF. CDR3 nucleotide sequence: TGTGCCAGCAGTAACTGGGGGAAAAGCTACGAGCAGTACTTC. The rearrangement joins TRBV28 to TRBJ2-7; D may be TRBD1 or TRBD2 (5 bases each). The V end was cut by 5 bases, the J end by 3 bases, with 14 bases between. Germline CDR1 MDHEN, CDR2 SYDVKM. CDR3 length: 14 amino acids.

The chain employs TRBV19 and TRBJ2-3; D gene unclear. This CDR3 has 14 amino acids. Trimming left V 2 bases short and J 5 bases short, with 11 bases between. The germline V gene has CDR1 LNHDA and CDR2 SQIVND (reference sequence). The CDR3 DNA follows: TGTGCCAGTAGTATAAGTCCGGCGTTAGATACGCAGTATTTT. Translated: CASSISPALDTQYF. The whole variable domain, filled in from reference TRBV19 and TRBJ2-3, reads DGGITQSPKYLFRKEGQNVTLSCEQNLNHDAMYWYRQDPGQGLRLIYYSQIVNDFQKGDIAEGYSVSREKKESFPLTVTSAQKNPTAFYLCASSISPALDTQYFGPGTRLTVL.

This clone came up once. The chain uses TRBV5-1 and TRBJ2-1; D might be TRBD1 or TRBD2, each matching 6 bases. Trimming removed 2 bases from V and 2 bases from J, with 11 bases in between. This CDR3 contains 15 residues. Germline CDR1 and CDR2: SGHRS and YFSETQ. The chain's CDR3 is CASSFGGRTYNEQFF. Here the CDR3 DNA reads TGCGCCAGCAGCTTTGGGGGGCGGACCTACAATGAGCAGTTCTTC.

The chain has TRBV4-1 and TRBJ2-7; TRBD1 might be the D (5 bases). CDR1 is MGHRA and CDR2 is YSYEKL in the germline V gene. Trimming cost V 5 bases and J 5 bases, with 16 bases left between them. The CDR3 totals 14 residues. The DNA for the CDR3 is TGCGCCAGCAGCGAGAGGATCAGGGTGGACGAGCAGTACTTC. This encodes CASSERIRVDEQYF.

The genes are TRBV12-3 or TRBV12-4 and TRBJ1-1, with D tentatively TRBD1 (6 bases). The V and J ends lost 5 bases and 5 bases respectively, with 12 bases between them. The CDR3 is 13 amino acids. The CDR3, as DNA: TGTGCCAGCAGTCTCCTACAGGGAACTGAAGCTTTCTTT. Protein product: CASSLLQGTEAFF.

The chain employs TRBV25-1 and TRBJ2-1; D unclear. The germline gives CDR1 MGHDK, CDR2 SYGVNS. CDR3 length: 16 amino acids. Trimming took 6 bases from V and 6 from J, leaving 21 bases between them. CDR3: CASSESGTYLTNEQFF. Written as DNA, the CDR3 is TGTGCCAGCAGCGAAAGTGGAACCTACCTCACCAATGAGCAGTTCTTC.

The chain uses TRBV28 and TRBJ2-7; 9 positions agree with TRBD2. Per the germline V gene, CDR1 is MDHEN and CDR2 is SYDVKM. J gave up 0 bases and V 6 bases, and 6 bases lay outside the gene matches. The CDR3 has 15 amino acids. The CDR3 loop is CASRSSGGSSYEQYF. The CDR3, as DNA: TGTGCCAGCAGGTCGAGCGGGGGGAGCTCCTACGAGCAGTACTTC.

The J gene is TRBJ1-5, the V gene TRBV5-1, with 7 bases lining up with TRBD1. CDR1 and CDR2 (germline): SGHRS, YFSETQ. V lost 3 bases, J lost 2 bases, and 2 bases stayed unmatched. The CDR3 runs 14 residues. Here the CDR3 DNA reads TGCGCCAGCAGCTCAGGGGGACGCAATCAGCCCCAGCATTTT. It is translated as CASSSGGRNQPQHF.